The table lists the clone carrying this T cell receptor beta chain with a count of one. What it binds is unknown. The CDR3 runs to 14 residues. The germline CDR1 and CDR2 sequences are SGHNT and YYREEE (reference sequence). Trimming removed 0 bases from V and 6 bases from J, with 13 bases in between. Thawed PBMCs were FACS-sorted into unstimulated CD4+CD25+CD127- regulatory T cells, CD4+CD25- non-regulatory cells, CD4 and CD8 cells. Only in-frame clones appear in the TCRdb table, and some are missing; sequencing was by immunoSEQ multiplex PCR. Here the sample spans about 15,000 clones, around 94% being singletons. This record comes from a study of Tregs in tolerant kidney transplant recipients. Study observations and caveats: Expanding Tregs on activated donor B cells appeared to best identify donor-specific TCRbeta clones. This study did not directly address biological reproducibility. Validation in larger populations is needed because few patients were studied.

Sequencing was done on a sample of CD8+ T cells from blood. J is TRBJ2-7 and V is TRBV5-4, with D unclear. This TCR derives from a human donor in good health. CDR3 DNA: TGTGCCAGCAGCTTGGTTAGTGAAGGAAGCGAGCAGTACTTC. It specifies CASSLVSEGSEQYF.